This T cell receptor beta chain was identified during a study of PD-1 blockade in classical Hodgkin lymphoma. The V segment lost 3 bases and the J segment 7 bases; nucleotides outside the gene matches: 2. This CDR3 region has 14 residues. Per the germline V gene, CDR1 is SGHRS and CDR2 is YFSETQ. Points on this clone: Antigen unknown.

Each patient relapsed following autologous stem cell transplantation, and prior brentuximab vedotin exposure differed. Under best response, outcomes were complete response, partial response or progressive disease. TCRdb's copy holds only in-frame clones and misses some; the assay was immunoSEQ multiplex PCR. The data hold fewer than 25,000 clones, with about nine tenths observed a single time. Regarding the study as a whole: Lower baseline TCR diversity marked trial partial responders and progressors. Exclusion removed patients who began nivolumab under 1 year after ASCT. Whereas CD4+ TCR diversity had risen significantly by C4D1, CD8+ TCR diversity had not.

Sequences were derived from peripheral blood mononuclear cells (PBMCs), sampled before the second cycle of nivolumab. This sequence originates from a human donor with classical Hodgkin lymphoma. The genes are TRBV5-1 and TRBJ1-6; 9 nucleotides align to TRBD1. The CDR3 DNA sequence: TGCGCCAGCAGCTCGGACAGGGGAAATTCACCCCTCCACTTT. Translation gives CASSSDRGNSPLHF.